These 22 T cell receptor beta chains originate from one sample sequenced in a study of cytomegalovirus exposure and HLA in healthy donors. The PCR made use of 60 Vbeta and 13 Jbeta primers. This table comes from immunoSEQ multiplex PCR, and its TCRdb copy is limited to in-frame clones, with some not included. The top ten hold 4.5% of the sample, which has approximately 160,000 clones, approximately 67% seen once. The sample taken for sequencing was PBMCs. Receptors originate from a young woman in good health and CMV-seropositive.

CDR3 sequence: CAWSPGSGGWDEQYF. CDR3 coding DNA: TGTGCCTGGAGTCCCGGTAGCGGGGGTTGGGACGAGCAGTACTTC. The chain carries TRBV30 and TRBJ2-7, with 9 bases matching TRBD2. Germline CDR1 reads GTSNPN; CDR2 reads SVGIG (reference sequence). The CDR3 sequence is 15 residues long. Trimming removed 2 bases from V and 5 bases from J; junction bases left unmatched: 10.

The rearrangement uses TRBV18 and TRBJ1-6; 7 bases are a match to TRBD1. Germline V CDR1 and CDR2: KGHSH, LQKENI. V was clipped by 1 base and J by 13 bases; unmatched bases: 7. The CDR3 spans 14 residues. The CDR3 DNA reads TGTGCCAGCTCACCACGGCAGGGGGAAGTGCCCCTCCACTTT. This encodes CASSPRQGEVPLHF.

The chain carries TRBV6-1 and TRBJ1-2; 9 bases line up with TRBD1. V lost 4 bases, J lost 4 bases, and 4 bases stayed unmatched. Germline V gene sequence: CDR1 MNHNS, CDR2 SASEGT. This CDR3 comprises 14 residues. The CDR3 is CASSVQGAGYGYTF. In DNA, the CDR3 is TGTGCCAGCAGTGTACAGGGGGCGGGCTATGGCTACACCTTC.

The sample holds a few counts of this clone. This chain links TRBV2 with TRBJ2-2; 7 bases agree with TRBD2. Looked up from germline, CDR1 is SNHLY and CDR2 is FYNNEI. Unmatched junction bases numbered 4, after V lost 6 bases and J lost 0 bases. This CDR3 has 15 amino acids. The DNA for the CDR3 is TGTGCCAGCAGGGGGGGGACCGCGAACACCGGGGAGCTGTTTTTT. Protein: CASRGGTANTGELFF.

The rearrangement uses TRBV23-1 and TRBJ2-7; no firm D call. TRBV23-1 qualifies as an ORF whose function is uncertain. The CDR3 consists of 15 residues. Trimming pared 0 bases from V and 2 bases from J, leaving 11 bases between. The CDR3 loop reads CASSQSPNGAYEQYF. CDR3 nucleotide sequence: TGCGCCAGCAGTCAATCACCTAACGGAGCCTACGAGCAGTACTTC.

The gene calls are TRBV7-2 and TRBJ1-6; D gene unclear. Germline CDR1 SGHTA, CDR2 FQGNSA. The CDR3 is made up of 13 amino acids. V dropped 4 bases and J dropped 11 bases, with 12 bases sitting between them. CDR3 sequence reads: CASSSAGRPPLHF. The CDR3 region has the DNA TGTGCCAGCAGCTCTGCAGGAAGGCCACCCCTCCACTTT.

This chain joins TRBV10-1 and TRBJ2-4; 11 bases are shared with TRBD2. Germline trimming cut 3 bases from V and 4 bases from J; bases unmatched to any gene: 5. Germline V gives CDR1 WNHNN, CDR2 SYGVQD (reference sequence). The CDR3 runs to 16 residues. The CDR3 spells CASSDDSGRAKNIQYF. CDR3 in DNA: TGCGCCAGCAGTGATGATAGCGGGAGGGCTAAAAACATTCAGTACTTC.

This clone was picked up a small number of times. The chain couples TRBV5-1 to TRBJ1-2, with a tentative D call TRBD1 (5 bases). V was trimmed by 2 bases and J by 4 bases, leaving 18 bases between them. CDR1 is SGHRS and CDR2 is YFSETQ in the germline V gene. The CDR3 runs to 16 residues. Here the CDR3 DNA reads TGCGCCAGCAGCTTAGACAGCCCAGCCTCGGGCTATGGCTACACCTTC. Translation gives CASSLDSPASGYGYTF.

The CDR3: CASSTQPGGSYEQYF. CDR3 DNA sequence: TGTGCCAGCAGTACTCAACCGGGAGGATCCTACGAGCAGTACTTC. This chain links TRBV2 with TRBJ2-7, with 7 bases lining up with TRBD2. The germline CDR1 and CDR2 sequences are SNHLY and FYNNEI. V shed 5 bases and J 1 base; nucleotides not matched to a gene: 8. The CDR3 is made up of 15 amino acids.

The rearrangement joins TRBV5-1 to TRBJ1-2; D is undetermined. Germline CDR1 is SGHRS and CDR2 is YFSETQ. V was clipped by 5 bases and J by 4 bases, with 9 bases between them. The CDR3 totals 12 residues. CDR3 nucleotides: TGCGCCAGCAGTGCTACCCTCTATGGCTACACCTTC. Its protein product is CASSATLYGYTF.

This clone was recorded a few times. Written as DNA, the CDR3 is TGCAGCGTTGAAGGTTCAGGGAACTATGGCTACACCTTC. Its protein product is CSVEGSGNYGYTF. V is TRBV29-1 and J is TRBJ1-2, with D possibly matching TRBD1 (5 bases). The germline CDR1 and CDR2 sequences are SQVTM and ANQGSEA. The V and J ends lost 1 base and 2 bases respectively, with 8 bases between them. The CDR3 has 13 amino acids.

The chain is built from TRBV15 and TRBJ1-3; D gene uncertain. With 1 base removed from V and 3 bases from J, the gap between germline ends came to 13 bases. There are 16 residues in the CDR3. CDR1 is LNHNV, CDR2 YYDKDF, per germline (reference sequence). CDR3 in amino acids: CATSRGGKVDGNTIYF. The CDR3 DNA reads TGTGCCACCAGCAGAGGAGGGAAGGTAGATGGAAACACCATATATTTT.

This rearrangement joins TRBV6-5 to TRBJ2-2, with a possible D match to TRBD1 (5 bases). V was clipped by 8 bases and J by 4 bases, with 14 bases between them. This CDR3 is 14 amino acids long. Germline CDR1 reads MNHEY; CDR2 reads SVGAGI. This CDR3 reads CASQVGPFTGELFF. In nucleotides, the CDR3 is TGTGCCAGCCAAGTGGGGCCCTTCACCGGGGAGCTGTTTTTT.

This clone was observed a handful of times. This chain links TRBV5-6 with TRBJ1-1, with a possible D match to TRBD1 (5 bases). V lost 0 bases to trimming and J lost 2 bases, with 8 bases between them. The CDR3 covers 14 residues. Germline CDR1 SGHDT, CDR2 YYEEEE. CDR3 sequence (DNA): TGTGCCAGCAGCTTGGTAGGGGCAAACACTGAAGCTTTCTTT. Residues: CASSLVGANTEAFF.

The rearrangement uses TRBV6-1 and TRBJ2-7, with a tentative D call TRBD1 (5 bases). The CDR3 length is 14 residues. V lost 8 bases and J lost 0, with 14 bases in between. CDR1 and CDR2 (germline): MNHNS, SASEGT. CDR3 sequence reads: CASARKTVSYEQYF. CDR3 bases: TGTGCCAGCGCTCGAAAGACAGTCTCCTACGAGCAGTACTTC.

This clone was found a few times. This chain uses TRBV27 with TRBJ2-5; TRBD1 might be the D (6 bases). The tail of the sequence fits TRBJ2-7 better, so the J call may be wrong. Germline V gene lookup returns CDR1 MNHEY and CDR2 SMNVEV (reference sequence). CDR3 length: 14 residues. DNA of the CDR3: TGTGCCAGCAGTTCAGGGGACGCCACCTACGAGCAGTACTTC. This translates into CASSSGDATYEQYF.

This clone was observed a few times. The chain has TRBV2 and TRBJ1-5, with 7 bases identical to TRBD1. Trimming took 4 bases from V and 10 from J; bases not matched to a gene: 13. There are 15 residues in the CDR3. Germline CDR1 and CDR2: SNHLY and FYNNEI. The CDR3: CASSVEGAQTKPQHF. The CDR3 region has the DNA TGTGCCAGCAGTGTAGAGGGGGCACAAACTAAACCCCAGCATTTT.

This clone was seen a single time. The V call is TRBV29-1, the J call TRBJ1-2; 7 nucleotides line up with TRBD1. The ends lost 0 bases at V and 4 bases at J; junction bases unmatched: 8. Germline V gives CDR1 SQVTM, CDR2 ANQGSEA. The CDR3 is 15 amino acids. As DNA, the CDR3 is TGCAGCGTTGAAGATTCCCGACAGGGAAGCTATGGCTACACCTTC. It encodes CSVEDSRQGSYGYTF.

J is TRBJ2-3 and V is TRBV2; D gene uncertain. With 4 bases removed from V and 4 bases from J, the gap between germline ends came to 9 bases. This CDR3 is 13 amino acids long. Germline CDR1 is SNHLY and CDR2 is FYNNEI. The CDR3 loop is CASSASEPDTQYF. The CDR3 region has the DNA TGTGCCAGCAGTGCCTCCGAGCCAGATACGCAGTATTTT.

J is TRBJ2-7 and V is TRBV5-6, with D maybe TRBD2 (5 bases). This CDR3 comprises 12 residues. Trimming cost V 0 bases and J 4 bases, with 5 bases left between them. From germline, CDR1 is SGHDT and CDR2 YYEEEE. The CDR3: CASSLGGYEQYF. The CDR3, as DNA: TGTGCCAGCAGCTTGGGCGGGTACGAGCAGTACTTC.

Points on this clone: This specimen includes other DNA sequences encoding the same CDR3. The V and J genes are TRBV18 and TRBJ1-5; D possibly corresponds to TRBD1 (5 bases). CDR3 length: 14 amino acids. The germline gives CDR1 KGHSH, CDR2 LQKENI. Trimming pared 3 bases from V and 4 bases from J, leaving 10 bases between. CDR3 DNA: TGTGCCAGCTCACCCCGGGGGGGGAATCAGCCCCAGCATTTT. Translated, it gives CASSPRGGNQPQHF. The full variable domain, with the rest looked up from reference TRBV18 and TRBJ1-5, is NAGVMQNPRHLVRRRGQEARLRCSPMKGHSHVYWYRQLPEEGLKFMVYLQKENIIDESGMPKERFSAEFPKEGPSILRIQQVVRGDSAAYFCASSPRGGNQPQHFGDGTRLSIL.

This chain links TRBV11-2 with TRBJ1-2; no clear D. CDR3 length: 14 amino acids. V was trimmed by 5 bases and J by 7 bases, leaving 17 bases between them. Germline V gene sequence: CDR1 SGHAT, CDR2 FQNNGV. DNA for the CDR3: TGTGCCAGCAGCACAGCCCCGAGAACCTTTGGCTACACCTTC. Protein product: CASSTAPRTFGYTF.